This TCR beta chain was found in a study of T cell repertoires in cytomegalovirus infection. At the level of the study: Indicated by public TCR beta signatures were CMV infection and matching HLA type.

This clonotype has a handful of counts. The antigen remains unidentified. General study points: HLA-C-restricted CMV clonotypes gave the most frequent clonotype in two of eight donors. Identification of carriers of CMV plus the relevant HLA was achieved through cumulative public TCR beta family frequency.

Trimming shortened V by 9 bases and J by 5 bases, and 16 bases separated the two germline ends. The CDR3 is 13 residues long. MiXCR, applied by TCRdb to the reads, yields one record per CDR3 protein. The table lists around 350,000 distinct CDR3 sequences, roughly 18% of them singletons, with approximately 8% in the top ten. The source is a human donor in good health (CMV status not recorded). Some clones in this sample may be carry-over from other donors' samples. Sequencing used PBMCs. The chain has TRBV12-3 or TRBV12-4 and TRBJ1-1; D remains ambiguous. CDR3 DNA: TGTGCCAGTAGACGGCAGGTGGATACTGAAGCTTTCTTT. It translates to CASRRQVDTEAFF.